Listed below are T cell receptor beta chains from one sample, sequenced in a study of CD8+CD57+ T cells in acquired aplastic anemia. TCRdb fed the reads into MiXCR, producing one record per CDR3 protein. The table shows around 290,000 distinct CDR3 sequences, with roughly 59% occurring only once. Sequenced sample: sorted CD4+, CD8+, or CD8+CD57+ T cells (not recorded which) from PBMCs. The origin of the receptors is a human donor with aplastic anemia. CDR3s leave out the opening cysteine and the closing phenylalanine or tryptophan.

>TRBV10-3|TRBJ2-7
ASSKTGINYEQY
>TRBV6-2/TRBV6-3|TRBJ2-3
ASSYVGDTQY
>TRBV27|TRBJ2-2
ASSFWAGRVTGELF
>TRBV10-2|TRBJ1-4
ASKDRAFEKLF
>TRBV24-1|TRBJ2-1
ATGGLAKSSYNEQF
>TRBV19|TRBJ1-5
ASTQLANSNQPQH
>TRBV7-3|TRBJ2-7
ASSQAGPPSYEQY
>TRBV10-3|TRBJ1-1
AITGGIDTEAF
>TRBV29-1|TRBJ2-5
SSRGGRGETQY
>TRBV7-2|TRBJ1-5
ASSLGGQHNRPQH
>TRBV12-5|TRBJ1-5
ASGFGWGEVNQPQH
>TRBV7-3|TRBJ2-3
ASEQGADTQY
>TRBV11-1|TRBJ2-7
ASSFSAGNYEQY
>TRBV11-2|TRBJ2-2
ASSRRGGASTGELF
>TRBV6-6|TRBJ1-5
ASSRWQGGNQPQH
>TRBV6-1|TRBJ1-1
ASSEDSMNTEAF
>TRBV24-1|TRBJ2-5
ATIPRDSNQETQY
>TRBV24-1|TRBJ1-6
ATVKNSPLH
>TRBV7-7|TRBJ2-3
ASSLLQDTDTQY
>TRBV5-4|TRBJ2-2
ASSLLSSGELF
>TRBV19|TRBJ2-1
ASSIGGAGEQF
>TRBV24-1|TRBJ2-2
ATSEREDTGELF
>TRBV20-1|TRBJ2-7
SALTSAVSYEQY
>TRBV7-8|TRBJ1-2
ASSIRLDNYGYT
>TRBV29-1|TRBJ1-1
SVLLWNTEAF
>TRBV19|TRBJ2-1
ASSESFAVEQF
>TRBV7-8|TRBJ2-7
ASSFLSSGSSYEQY
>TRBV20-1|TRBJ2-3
SARETSGRALGDTQY
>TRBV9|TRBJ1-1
ASSVGPTNTEAF
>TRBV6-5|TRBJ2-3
ASRALGGPGTDTQY
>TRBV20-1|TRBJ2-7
SAVRGGQY
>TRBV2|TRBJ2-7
ASRDRPSYEQY
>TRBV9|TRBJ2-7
ASSPGTASREQY
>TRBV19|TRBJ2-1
ASSIGGTGGMV
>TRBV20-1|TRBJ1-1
SARSQLNTEAF
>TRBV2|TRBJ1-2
ASRDRGHGGYT
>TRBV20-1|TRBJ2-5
SARYRARETQY
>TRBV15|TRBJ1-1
ATSGTLANTEAF
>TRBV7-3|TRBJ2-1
ASSSRQAPYNEQF
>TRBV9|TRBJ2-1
ASSVRPLAGTYNEQF
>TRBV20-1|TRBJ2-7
SASDGTPYEQY
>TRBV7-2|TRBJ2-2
ASSFGWTGELF
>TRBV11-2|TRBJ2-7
ASTLGTDTYEQY
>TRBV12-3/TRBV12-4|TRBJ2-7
ASSLGGGASYEQY
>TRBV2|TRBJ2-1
ASRGTGDSYNEQF
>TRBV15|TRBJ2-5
ATSRGGTGGKETQY